One and the same sample provided the 5 T cell receptor beta chains below, sequenced in a study of lymphopenia after photon versus proton radiotherapy. Using immunoSEQ multiplex PCR, the repertoire was profiled, and TCRdb retains in-frame clones only, with some absent. This sample has roughly 30,000 clones, with roughly 86% found just once. The starting material was peripheral blood, obtained from a patient treated with proton-based radiotherapy. The source of these receptors is a woman aged 60-70 years with cholangiocarcinoma. Some clones in this sample may be carry-over from other donors' samples.

The chain employs TRBV2 and TRBJ2-5; maybe TRBD2 (5 bases). V was trimmed by 2 bases and J by 2 bases, leaving 12 bases between them. The CDR3 length is 15 residues. Germline CDR1 reads SNHLY; CDR2 reads FYNNEI. The CDR3 sequence: CASSELTGRQETQYF. The CDR3 DNA reads as TGTGCCAGCAGTGAATTGACGGGGAGACAAGAGACCCAGTACTTC.

The chain uses TRBV9 and TRBJ2-3; possible D gene TRBD2, 6 bases. This CDR3 has 16 residues. In germline, CDR1 is SGDLS, CDR2 YYNGEE. With 0 bases removed from V and 1 base from J, the gap between germline ends came to 12 bases. The chain's CDR3 is CASSVDGGGGTDTQYF. The CDR3 DNA sequence: TGTGCCAGCAGCGTAGACGGGGGAGGCGGCACAGATACGCAGTATTTT.

J is TRBJ2-3 and V is TRBV9; D may be TRBD1 or TRBD2 (5 bases each). CDR3 length equals 18 residues. Germline V CDR1 and CDR2: SGDLS, YYNGEE. The germline V and J ends were trimmed by 4 bases and 0 bases, with 21 bases remaining between them. CDR3 in amino acids: CASSPRAGWGMSTDTQYF. DNA of the CDR3: TGTGCCAGCAGCCCCAGAGCCGGGTGGGGGATGAGCACAGATACGCAGTATTTT.

This clone showed up just once. This rearrangement joins TRBV2 to TRBJ2-5; D might be TRBD1 (6 bases). The J call is in doubt because the DNA end fits TRBJ2-7 better. This CDR3 region has 14 residues. Germline V gene lookup returns CDR1 SNHLY and CDR2 FYNNEI. CDR3 nucleotides: TGTGCCAGCAGCGATAGGGACAACTCCTACGAGCAGTACTTC. Translation: CASSDRDNSYEQYF.

J is TRBJ2-7 and V is TRBV6-5; a weak D match, TRBD1 (5 bases). CDR3 length equals 15 residues. Germline V gene data show CDR1 as MNHEY and CDR2 as SVGAGI. V was shortened by 0 bases and J by 0 bases, with 9 bases between the two germline ends. CDR3 loop: CASSYSAGNSYEQYF. The CDR3, as DNA: TGTGCCAGCAGTTACTCGGCAGGGAACTCCTACGAGCAGTACTTC.